This entry lists 7 T cell receptor beta chains sequenced from one sample in a study of blood T cell repertoires in COVID-19. The table came from immunoSEQ multiplex PCR; TCRdb's copy has only in-frame clones and leaves some out. The data hold under 200,000 clones, with about 85% observed a single time. Input material: peripheral blood. Receptors were obtained from a woman older than 75 with acute or convalescent COVID-19.

In DNA, the CDR3 is TGCGCCAGCAGCTTGAGATTGTTGGGGGGGTACAATGAGCAGTTCTTC. Translating gives CASSLRLLGGYNEQFF. The chain combines TRBV5-1 with TRBJ2-1; 7 bases align to TRBD2. V lost 1 base and J lost 4; bases outside the gene matches: 8. The CDR3 contains 16 residues. Germline V gene sequence: CDR1 SGHRS, CDR2 YFSETQ. The full variable domain, completed using reference TRBV5-1 and TRBJ2-1, is KAGVTQTPRYLIKTRGQQVTLSCSPISGHRSVSWYQQTPGQGLQFLFEYFSETQRNKGNFPGRFSGRQFSNSRSEMNVSTLELGDSALYLCASSLRLLGGYNEQFFGPGTRLTVL.

The gene calls are TRBV5-1 and TRBJ1-2; D may be TRBD1 (5 bases). The CDR3 spans 13 residues. V was clipped by 2 bases and J by 1 base, with 6 bases between them. The germline gives CDR1 SGHRS, CDR2 YFSETQ. Here the CDR3 reads CASSLGDNYGYTF. CDR3 DNA sequence: TGCGCCAGCAGCTTAGGGGATAACTATGGCTACACCTTC.

This chain joins TRBV5-4 and TRBJ1-6; no reliable D call. The CDR3 totals 13 residues. V lost 6 bases to trimming and J lost 8 bases, with 12 bases between them. Per germline, CDR1 SGHNT and CDR2 YYREEE (reference sequence). The DNA of the CDR3 is TGTGCCAGCACATGGTCGGTAGATTCACCCCTCCACTTT. It is translated as CASTWSVDSPLHF.

The rearrangement links TRBV4-1 to TRBJ2-7; the D gene is possibly TRBD2 (6 bases). The CDR3 contains 18 residues. Trimming removed 4 bases from V and 1 base from J, with 23 bases in between. Germline CDR1 is MGHRA and CDR2 is YSYEKL. As DNA, the CDR3 is TGCGCCAGCAGCCTTGGCAGTCCTATAACACTAGCATCCTACGAGCAGTACTTC. This sequence encodes CASSLGSPITLASYEQYF.

The chain links TRBV25-1 to TRBJ1-2; 7 positions match TRBD1. V shed 4 bases, J shed 5 bases, and the junction held 4 bases outside the gene matches. This CDR3 has 13 amino acids. The germline V gene encodes CDR1 MGHDK and CDR2 SYGVNS. In DNA, the CDR3 is TGTGCCAGCAGTGTGGGGACAGTATATGGCTACACCTTC. This sequence encodes CASSVGTVYGYTF.

This chain uses TRBV18 with TRBJ2-7, with 8 bases lining up with TRBD1. V gave up 1 base and J gave up 1 base; unmatched junction bases: 3. Per the germline V gene, CDR1 is KGHSH and CDR2 is LQKENI. CDR3 length: 15 amino acids. As DNA, the CDR3 is TGTGCCAGCTCACCACTGACAGGGGTTTCCTACGAGCAGTACTTC. Translation: CASSPLTGVSYEQYF.

V is TRBV27 and J is TRBJ1-1; possible D gene TRBD1, 5 bases. The CDR3 loop spans 14 amino acids. The V gene's germline CDR1 is MNHEY and CDR2 SMNVEV (reference sequence). The V end lost 5 bases, the J end lost 5 bases, and 15 bases lay between the germline ends. The CDR3 loop reads CASSRAGVGTEAFF. Written as DNA, the CDR3 is TGTGCCAGCAGTAGGGCGGGGGTTGGGACTGAAGCTTTCTTT.